This TCR beta chain was observed in a study of shared clonotypes between healthy human individuals (TCRdb year 2020). Concerning the study at large: The cohort included three men and a couple of women between 18 and 49 years of age. For each donor, CD4 naive and CD4 memory were each given three plates, CD8 naive was given two plates, and CD8 memory was given one plate. To estimate repertoire size and how much clonotypes are shared between individuals, the study performed deep sequencing of blood TCR repertoires from a handful of healthy adults. To increase sequencing depth and limit assay-specific biases, TCR repertoire library preparation and sequencing were carried out by different laboratories using diverse techniques. Leukapheresis yielded between about 0.94 and 9.5 billion PBMCs per donor.

Using the deep immunoSEQ assay, multiplex PCR amplified TCR CDR3 regions from genomic DNA. Extracted genomic DNA from each cell subset was distributed evenly across all wells of several immunoSEQ 96-well plates, and each plate was treated as a replicate. For sorted subsets, around 200 ng genomic DNA, equal to 30,000 or so T cell genomes, was loaded into each replicate PCR. Purified libraries were quantified with a Qubit 3.0 fluorometer, sized on a Bioanalyzer 2100, and re-quantified with the KAPA Library Quantification kit. Every immunoSEQ 96-well plate was sequenced on a dedicated single-read 150-cycle Illumina NextSeq 550 flow cell. Per the source publication's procedure: Because the immunoSEQ output held only junctional sequences and lacked quality scores, the filtering could not match the filtering applied to full-length reads. Sequences were annotated with PyIR, a Python wrapper for IgBLAST v1.9, using IMGT germline references to assign V/J genes and CDR3. Any read was removed if the V/J assignment was weak (E-value above 1e-6), the CDR3 was missing, or the read contained stop codons, out-of-frame junctions, or ambiguous translated residues. V3J clonotypes were defined by identical inferred V gene, J gene, and CDR3 amino acid sequence. Percentage overlap between repertoires was calculated by dividing the number of shared unique clonotypes by the size of the smaller repertoire. Repertoire richness was assessed with RTK rarefaction, the Chao1 estimator, and Recon v2.1 estimates of unobserved clonotypes. Generation probabilities for all TCRbeta clonotypes obtained by the gDNA method from several donors were computed using OLGA. In TCRdb, the immuneACCESS table is reduced to in-frame sequences with V and J assigned. These tables do not hold every clone; where another copy was compared, an unresolved V gene accounts for under half, and the others remain unexplained. That table furnishes V, J and clone size, whereas the DNA furnished D and trimming. The sample has about 230,000 clones on record, 60% to 70% of them singletons. The top ten hold around 10% of the sample.

Remarks on this clone: Its specific antigen is unknown. Base qualities are not at hand, and no much larger clone is one base apart.

Overall study results and their limits: When a handful of donors were compared, the shared fraction of clonotypes was about 5% for naive CD4, around 3.5% for naive CD8, 2% to 2.5% for memory CD4, and 0.35% to 0.5% for memory CD8. The small number of donors limited the genetic and exposure-history diversity represented. Based on pairwise subsampling, the degree of clonotype sharing among donors was expected to be affected by sequencing depth. Even with the large sequencing depth, rarefaction of the sorted-subset datasets indicated that sequencing was incomplete. Only blood was sampled, and tissue TCR repertoires likely differ from those in blood. Compared with non-shared clonotypes, the clonotypes found in all four sorted-subset donors had higher generation probabilities. Estimated clonotype richness was generally larger for naive than for memory subsets.

The donors were healthy, HIV-negative adults who had no recently reported acute infections or vaccinations. Only Caucasian adults living in Nashville, Tennessee, USA were represented among the donors. CD4+ T cells were enriched through magnetic negative selection, after which naive cells were positively selected on CD45RA and the remaining negative fraction served as the memory subset. Blood was collected by leukapheresis, and PBMCs were isolated by Ficoll-Histopaque density gradient centrifugation and then cryopreserved in liquid nitrogen vapor phase. Analytical flow cytometry was used to check the purity and quantity of each magnetically sorted T cell population. From each sorted fraction, genomic DNA was isolated and quantified by UV absorbance on a Nanodrop 2000c. The sequenced sample consisted of memory CD4+ T cells sorted from blood. Per the publication, the cell subset or site label means: CD45RA-negative fraction. The origin of this receptor is a man younger than 45 in good health.

The CDR3 protein is CASSYAGNTIYF. In nucleotide form, the sequence is TGTGCCAGCAGTTACGCAGGAAACACCATATATTTT. The chain uses TRBV6-6 and TRBJ1-3; confidence is insufficient to name the D gene. According to the germline V gene (reference sequence), CDR1 reads MNHNY and CDR2 reads SVGAGI. The CDR3 covers 12 residues, taking in both the cysteine and the phenylalanine. The read is trimmed to its CDR3 DNA, 36 bases read in frame from base 1. V sheds 2 bases and J sheds 4 bases, leaving 3 bases between their ends.